This TCR beta chain is from a study of cytomegalovirus exposure and HLA in healthy donors. PCR involved 60 Vbeta and 13 Jbeta primers. This table comes from immunoSEQ multiplex PCR, and its TCRdb copy is limited to in-frame clones, with some not included. The table has some 150,000 clones, more than 7.5% seen once. Germline V lookup: CDR1 MNHNS, CDR2 SASEGT. V lost 0 bases to trimming and J lost 6 bases; unmatched junction nucleotides: 1. This CDR3 region has 13 residues. The sequenced sample consisted of PBMCs. The genes are TRBV6-1 and TRBJ2-7; 8 bases align to TRBD2. The sequence was obtained from a man aged 45-65 years in good health and CMV-seronegative. CDR3 in DNA: TGTGCCAGCAGTGAAGCTAGCGGGGCCGAGCAGTACTTC. It is translated as CASSEASGAEQYF.